One T cell receptor beta chain is described in this entry. Its antigen is still unknown. No qualities accompany the bases; no much larger clone lies one base away. Each collaborating institution followed its own protocols to collect whole blood in K2EDTA tubes. For TCRbeta analysis, collaborator samples were shipped as frozen whole blood, as isolated PBMCs, or as DNA extracted from either sample type. From cysteine to phenylalanine, the CDR3 is 14 amino acids long. The entry retains the CDR3 DNA only, 42 bases that are in frame from base 1. The V end loses 5 bases and the J end loses 6 bases, and a stretch of 14 bases separates them. Sequences SGHVS (CDR1) and FQNEAQ (CDR2) are obtained from the germline V gene. TCRbeta CDR3 regions were amplified from genomic DNA using the immunoSEQ Assay, a bias-controlled multiplex PCR. The paper's data handling went like this. The number of nucleated cells in each sample was estimated by amplification of reference gene primers within the assay. To quantify the absolute abundance of each unique TCRbeta CDR3 rearrangement, sequence reads were collapsed and filtered. For each sample, productive Simpson clonality was calculated as the square root of Simpson's diversity index over productive rearrangements. This immuneACCESS table, as held by TCRdb, lists in-frame sequences with V and J called but not all clones. Of the missing ones, under half trace to an unresolved V gene in checked studies; the others have no known cause. V and J calls and clone size come straight from that table; D and trimming were deduced from the DNA. In this sample the table shows 130,000 or so clones, roughly 86% of which occur a single time. The ten largest clones represent 7% to 10% of the sample.

The data are from a study of blood T cell repertoires in COVID-19 (dated by TCRdb to about 2020). At the level of the whole study: Samples covering the acute and convalescent phases of COVID-19 were provided by collaborators in the United States, Italy and Spain. The material from the prospective study consisted of cDNA or gDNA derived from T cells, B-cell-depleted T cells, or PBMCs. Sample metadata almost always included a de-identified subject ID, COVID-19 status, age in years and sex. Where HLA class I and class II types were available, the types were taken from metadata supplied by the sample provider, not from assay-based typing. A freely available public database, intended as a resource for researchers studying the immune response to SARS-CoV-2, is where the repertoires were released. Subjects who had been exposed to COVID-19, were actively infected with it, or had recovered from it provided the deeply sampled blood TCRbeta repertoires that made up the dataset. Samples were obtained from the ongoing ImmuneRACE study (first 160 participants) and from some 1,200 subjects provided by 6 global collaborators.

General findings and caveats noted by the study authors: How much clinical and demographic metadata was included differed by source and by participant, and the metadata was provided uncurated.

The sequenced material came from peripheral blood. The V and J genes are TRBV7-8 and TRBJ1-5; 6 matching bases give a weak D call of TRBD1. This receptor was obtained from a woman aged 55 to 70 with acute or convalescent COVID-19. The CDR3 reads CASSPTGFGQPQHF. The DNA is as follows: TGTGCCAGCAGCCCAACAGGGTTCGGTCAGCCCCAGCATTTT.